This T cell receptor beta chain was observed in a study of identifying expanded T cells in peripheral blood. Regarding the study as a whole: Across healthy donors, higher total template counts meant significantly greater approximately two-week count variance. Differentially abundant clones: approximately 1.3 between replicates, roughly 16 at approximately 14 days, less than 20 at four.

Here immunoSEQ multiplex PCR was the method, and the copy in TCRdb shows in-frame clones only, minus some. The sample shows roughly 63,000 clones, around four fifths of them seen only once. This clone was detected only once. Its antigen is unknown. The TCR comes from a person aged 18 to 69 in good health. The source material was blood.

The CDR3 reads CASSEGGPSSGNTIYF. The DNA for the CDR3 is TGTGCCAGCTCAGAAGGGGGCCCGAGCTCTGGAAACACCATATATTTT. The V gene is TRBV18, the J gene TRBJ1-3, with 7 bases identical to TRBD1. CDR3 length: 16 residues. Germline assignment: CDR1 KGHSH and CDR2 LQKENI. Losses at the gene ends were 5 bases for V and 0 bases for J; bases not matched to a gene: 7.